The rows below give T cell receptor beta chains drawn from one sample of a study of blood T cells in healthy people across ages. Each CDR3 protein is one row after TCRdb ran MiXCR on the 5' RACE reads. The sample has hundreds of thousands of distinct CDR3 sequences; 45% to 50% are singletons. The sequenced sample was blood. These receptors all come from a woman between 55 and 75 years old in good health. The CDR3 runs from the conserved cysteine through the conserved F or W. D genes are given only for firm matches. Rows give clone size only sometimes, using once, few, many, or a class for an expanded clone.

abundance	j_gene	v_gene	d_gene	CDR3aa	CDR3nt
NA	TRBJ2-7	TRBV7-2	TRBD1	CASSSWTGVEQYF	TGTGCCAGCAGCTCCTGGACAGGCGTCGAGCAGTACTTC
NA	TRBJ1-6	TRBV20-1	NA	CSAATSSSYNSPLHF	TGCAGTGCCGCGACGTCGAGCTCCTATAATTCACCCCTCCACTTT
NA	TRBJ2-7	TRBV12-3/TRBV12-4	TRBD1	CASRTGTGGLYEQYF	TGTGCCAGCAGGACCGGGACAGGGGGCCTTTACGAGCAGTACTTC
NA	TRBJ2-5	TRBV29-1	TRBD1	CSLRTGAYQETQYF	TGCAGCTTACGGACAGGCGCTTACCAAGAGACCCAGTACTTC
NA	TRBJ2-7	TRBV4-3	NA	CASSQEVGGSSSYEQYF	TGCGCCAGCAGCCAAGAGGTGGGTGGGTCGAGCTCCTACGAGCAGTACTTC
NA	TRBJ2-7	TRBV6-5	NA	CASSRRDPRYEQYF	TGTGCCAGCAGCCGTAGGGACCCACGCTACGAGCAGTACTTC
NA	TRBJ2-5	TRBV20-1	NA	CSAREGGDVETQYF	TGCAGTGCTAGAGAGGGGGGCGACGTGGAGACCCAGTACTTC
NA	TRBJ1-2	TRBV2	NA	CASPTKRDGALYDYGYTF	TGTGCCAGCCCTACCAAGCGGGACGGGGCATTGTACGACTATGGCTACACCTTC
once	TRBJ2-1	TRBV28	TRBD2	CASSYRGLAGKTKQFF	TGTGCCAGCAGCTACCGCGGACTAGCGGGAAAGACGAAGCAGTTCTTC
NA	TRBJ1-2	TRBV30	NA	CAWSISLHGYTF	TGTGCCTGGAGCATTTCCCTGCATGGCTACACCTTC
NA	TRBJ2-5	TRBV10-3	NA	CAISGGRRQETQYF	TGTGCCATCAGTGGTGGACGTAGACAAGAGACCCAGTACTTC
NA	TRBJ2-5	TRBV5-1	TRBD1	CASSLSRTGGRETQYF	TGCGCCAGCAGCTTGAGTCGGACAGGGGGTCGGGAGACCCAGTACTTC
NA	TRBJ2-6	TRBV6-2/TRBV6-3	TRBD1	CASSYGALGQGPGANVLTF	TGTGCCAGCAGTTACGGGGCCCTCGGACAGGGCCCCGGGGCCAACGTCCTGACTTTC
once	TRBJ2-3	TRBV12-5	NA	CASGLIGDTQYF	TGTGCTAGTGGTTTAATAGGAGATACGCAGTATTTT
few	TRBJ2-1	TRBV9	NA	CASSVEASAYNEQFF	TGTGCCAGCAGCGTAGAGGCTAGCGCCTACAATGAGCAGTTCTTC
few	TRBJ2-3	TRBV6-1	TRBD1	CASSEARVGTGGSDTQYF	TGTGCCAGCAGTGAAGCGCGGGTGGGGACAGGGGGATCAGATACGCAGTATTTT
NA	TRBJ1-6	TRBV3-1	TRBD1	CATHSGTGNSPLHF	TGTGCCACCCACTCCGGGACAGGGAATTCACCCCTCCACTTT
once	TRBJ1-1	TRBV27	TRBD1	CASSPRTGPGNTEAFF	TGTGCCAGCAGTCCTCGGACAGGACCCGGGAACACTGAAGCTTTCTTT
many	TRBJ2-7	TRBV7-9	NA	CASSYQEVTEQYF	TGTGCCAGCAGCTACCAAGAGGTAACGGAGCAGTACTTC
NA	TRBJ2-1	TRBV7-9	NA	CASSLGGQGGVFF	TGTGCCAGCAGCTTAGGAGGACAGGGAGGGGTGTTCTTC
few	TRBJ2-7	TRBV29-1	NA	CSVEMVGSYEQYF	TGCAGCGTTGAAATGGTCGGCTCATACGAGCAGTACTTC
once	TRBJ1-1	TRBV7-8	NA	CASKIAGGDTEAFF	TGTGCCAGCAAAATAGCTGGGGGGGACACTGAAGCTTTCTTT
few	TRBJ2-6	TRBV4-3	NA	CASSQARANVLTF	TGCGCCAGCAGCCAAGCCAGGGCCAACGTCCTGACTTTC
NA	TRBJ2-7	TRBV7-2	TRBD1	CASSTSGTGVAYEQYF	TGTGCCAGCAGCACCTCCGGGACAGGGGTTGCCTACGAGCAGTACTTC
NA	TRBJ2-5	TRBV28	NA	CASREYKGTQYF	TGTGCCAGCCGGGAGTACAAGGGGACCCAGTACTTC
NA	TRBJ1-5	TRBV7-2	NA	CASSRDGRGNQPQHF	TGTGCCAGCAGCCGGGACGGCCGCGGCAATCAGCCCCAGCATTTT
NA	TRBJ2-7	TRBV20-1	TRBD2	CSAHEPGGGYEQYF	TGCAGTGCGCATGAGCCCGGGGGGGGCTACGAGCAGTACTTC
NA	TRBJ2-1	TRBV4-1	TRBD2	CASSRELAGVYNEQFF	TGCGCCAGCAGCCGGGAGCTAGCGGGGGTCTACAATGAGCAGTTCTTC
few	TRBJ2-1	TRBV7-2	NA	CASSLLVSEQFF	TGTGCCAGCAGCCTACTAGTCAGTGAGCAGTTCTTC